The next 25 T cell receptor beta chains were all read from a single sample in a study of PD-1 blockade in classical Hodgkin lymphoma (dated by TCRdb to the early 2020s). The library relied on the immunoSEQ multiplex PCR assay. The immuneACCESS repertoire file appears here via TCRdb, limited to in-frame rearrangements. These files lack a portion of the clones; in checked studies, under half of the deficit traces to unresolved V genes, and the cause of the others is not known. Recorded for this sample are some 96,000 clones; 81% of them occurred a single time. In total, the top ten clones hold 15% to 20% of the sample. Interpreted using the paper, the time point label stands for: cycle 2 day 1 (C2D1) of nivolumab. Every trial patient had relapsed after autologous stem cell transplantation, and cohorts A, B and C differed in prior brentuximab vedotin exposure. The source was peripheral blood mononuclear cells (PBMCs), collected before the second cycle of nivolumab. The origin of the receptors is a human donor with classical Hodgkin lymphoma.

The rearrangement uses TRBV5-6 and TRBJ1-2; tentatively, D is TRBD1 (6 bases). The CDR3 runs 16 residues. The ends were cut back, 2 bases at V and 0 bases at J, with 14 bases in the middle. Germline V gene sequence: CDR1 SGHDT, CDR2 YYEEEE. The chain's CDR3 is CASSFPGAPTNYGYTF. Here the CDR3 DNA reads TGTGCCAGCAGCTTTCCGGGGGCCCCTACTAACTATGGCTACACCTTC.

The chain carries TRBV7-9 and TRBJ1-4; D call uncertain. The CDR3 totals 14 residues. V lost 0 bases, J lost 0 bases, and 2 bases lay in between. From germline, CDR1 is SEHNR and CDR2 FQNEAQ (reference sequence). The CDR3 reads CASSLASTNEKLFF. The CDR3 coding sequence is TGTGCCAGCAGCTTAGCTTCAACTAATGAAAAACTGTTTTTT.

The CDR3 nucleotides read TGTGCCAGCAGCCTTCTGGCTGAAGCTTTCTTT. Encoded protein: CASSLLAEAFF. The chain carries TRBV7-9 and TRBJ1-1, with D hard to call. The ends were cut back, 5 bases at V and 6 bases at J, with 7 bases in the middle. The CDR3 sequence is 11 residues long. Germline V gene lookup returns CDR1 SEHNR and CDR2 FQNEAQ (reference sequence).

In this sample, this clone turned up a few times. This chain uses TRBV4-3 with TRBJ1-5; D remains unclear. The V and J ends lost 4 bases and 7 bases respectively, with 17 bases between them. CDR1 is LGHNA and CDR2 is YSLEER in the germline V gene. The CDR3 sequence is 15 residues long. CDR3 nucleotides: TGCGCCAGCAGCCTCGAGCGGGGAAGCGGGCAGCCCCAGCATTTT. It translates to CASSLERGSGQPQHF.

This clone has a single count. CDR3 coding DNA: TGTGCCAGCAGCCAAGACAGGGGGAACACCGGGGAGCTGTTTTTT. Translating it yields CASSQDRGNTGELFF. The V call is TRBV4-2, the J call TRBJ2-2; D possibly corresponds to TRBD1 (6 bases). Per germline, CDR1 LGHNA and CDR2 YNFKEQ. The CDR3 has 15 amino acids. Trimming left V 0 bases short and J 1 base short, with 6 bases between.

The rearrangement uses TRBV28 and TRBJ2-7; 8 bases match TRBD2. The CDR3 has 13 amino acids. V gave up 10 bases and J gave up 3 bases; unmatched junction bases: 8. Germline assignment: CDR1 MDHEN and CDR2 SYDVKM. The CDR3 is CATGTGGVYEQYF. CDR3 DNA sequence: TGTGCCACCGGTACGGGAGGGGTCTACGAGCAGTACTTC.

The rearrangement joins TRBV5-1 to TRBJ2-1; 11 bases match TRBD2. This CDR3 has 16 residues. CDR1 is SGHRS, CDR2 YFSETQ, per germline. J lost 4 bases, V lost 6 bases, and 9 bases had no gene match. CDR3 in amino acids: CASTETSGVEYNEQFF. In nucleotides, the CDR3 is TGCGCCAGCACCGAGACTAGCGGGGTGGAGTACAATGAGCAGTTCTTC.

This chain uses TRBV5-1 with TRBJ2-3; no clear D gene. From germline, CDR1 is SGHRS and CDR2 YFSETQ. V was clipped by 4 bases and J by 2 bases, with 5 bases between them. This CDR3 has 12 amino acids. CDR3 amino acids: CASSVDTDTQYF. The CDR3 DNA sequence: TGCGCCAGCAGCGTAGACACAGATACGCAGTATTTT.

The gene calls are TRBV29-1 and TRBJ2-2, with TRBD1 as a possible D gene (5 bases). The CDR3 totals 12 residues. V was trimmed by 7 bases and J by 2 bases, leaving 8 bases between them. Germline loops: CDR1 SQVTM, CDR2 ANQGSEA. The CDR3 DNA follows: TGCAGCGGTGGACATAACACCGGGGAGCTGTTTTTT. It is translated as CSGGHNTGELFF.

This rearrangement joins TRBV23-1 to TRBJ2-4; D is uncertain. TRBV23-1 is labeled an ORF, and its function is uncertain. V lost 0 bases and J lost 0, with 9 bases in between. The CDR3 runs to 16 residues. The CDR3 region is CASSQSCLLAKNIQYF. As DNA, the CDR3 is TGCGCCAGCAGTCAATCTTGTCTCCTAGCCAAAAACATTCAGTACTTC.

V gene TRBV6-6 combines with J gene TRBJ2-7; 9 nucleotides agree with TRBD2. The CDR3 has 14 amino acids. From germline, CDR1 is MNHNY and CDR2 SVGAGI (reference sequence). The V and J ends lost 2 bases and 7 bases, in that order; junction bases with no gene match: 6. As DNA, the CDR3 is TGTGCCAGCAGTTACGTAGCGGGAGCTTCAGAGCAGTACTTC. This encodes CASSYVAGASEQYF.

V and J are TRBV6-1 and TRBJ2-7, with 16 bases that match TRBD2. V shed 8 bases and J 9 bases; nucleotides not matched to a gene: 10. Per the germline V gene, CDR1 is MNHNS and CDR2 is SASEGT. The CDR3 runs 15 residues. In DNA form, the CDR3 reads TGTGCCAGCGTGACGGGACTAGCGGGAGGGGCGGCGCAGTACTTC. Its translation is CASVTGLAGGAAQYF.

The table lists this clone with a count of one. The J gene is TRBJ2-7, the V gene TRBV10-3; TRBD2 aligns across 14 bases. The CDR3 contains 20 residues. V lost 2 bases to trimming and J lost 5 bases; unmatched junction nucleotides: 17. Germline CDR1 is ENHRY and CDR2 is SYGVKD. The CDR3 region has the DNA TGTGCCATCAGTGAGAGTGGCCCCGGGACTAGCGGGAGAGGGATCCACGAGCAGTACTTC. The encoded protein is CAISESGPGTSGRGIHEQYF.

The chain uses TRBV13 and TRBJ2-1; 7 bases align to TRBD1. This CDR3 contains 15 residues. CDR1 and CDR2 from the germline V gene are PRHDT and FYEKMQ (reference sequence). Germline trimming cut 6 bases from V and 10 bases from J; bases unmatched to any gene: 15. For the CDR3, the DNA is TGTGCCAGCAGGTCACGGAGAACAGGGGTTAGCGAGCAGTTCTTC. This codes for CASRSRRTGVSEQFF.

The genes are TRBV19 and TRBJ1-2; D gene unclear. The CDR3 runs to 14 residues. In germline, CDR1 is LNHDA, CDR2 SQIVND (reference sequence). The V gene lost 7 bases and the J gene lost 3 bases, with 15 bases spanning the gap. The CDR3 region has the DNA TGTGCCAGTAAGCTGGCCGAGTTTTACTATGGCTACACCTTC. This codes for CASKLAEFYYGYTF.

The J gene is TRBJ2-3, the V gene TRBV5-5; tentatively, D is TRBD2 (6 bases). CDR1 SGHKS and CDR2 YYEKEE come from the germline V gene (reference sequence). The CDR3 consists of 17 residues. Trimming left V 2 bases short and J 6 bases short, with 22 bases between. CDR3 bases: TGTGCCAGCAGCTTTGCCTCCTCCGGGACCGGGACTGATACGCAGTATTTT. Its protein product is CASSFASSGTGTDTQYF.

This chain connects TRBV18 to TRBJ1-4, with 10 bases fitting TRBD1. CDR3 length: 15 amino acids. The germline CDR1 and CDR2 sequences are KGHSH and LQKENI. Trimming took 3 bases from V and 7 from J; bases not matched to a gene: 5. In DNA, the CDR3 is TGTGCCAGCTCACCCGACAGGGGGCAAGTTGAAAAACTGTTTTTT. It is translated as CASSPDRGQVEKLFF.

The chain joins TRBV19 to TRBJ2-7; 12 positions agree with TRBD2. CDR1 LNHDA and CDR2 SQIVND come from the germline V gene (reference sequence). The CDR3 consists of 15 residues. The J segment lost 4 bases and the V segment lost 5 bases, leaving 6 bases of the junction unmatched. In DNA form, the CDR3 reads TGTGCCAGTAGTGTGACCGGGACTAGCGGGTACGAGCAGTACTTC. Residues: CASSVTGTSGYEQYF.

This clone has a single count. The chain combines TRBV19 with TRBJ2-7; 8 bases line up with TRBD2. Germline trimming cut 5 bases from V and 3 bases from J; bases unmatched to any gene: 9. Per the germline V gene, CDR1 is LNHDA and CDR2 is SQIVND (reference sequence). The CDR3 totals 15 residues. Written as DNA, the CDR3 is TGTGCCAGTAGTCTAACGTCGGGAGGGGTCTACGAGCAGTACTTC. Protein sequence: CASSLTSGGVYEQYF.

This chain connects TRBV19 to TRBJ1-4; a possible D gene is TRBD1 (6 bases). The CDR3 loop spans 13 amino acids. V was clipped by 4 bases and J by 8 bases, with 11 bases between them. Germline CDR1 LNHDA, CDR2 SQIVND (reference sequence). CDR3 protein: CASSNRVREKLFF. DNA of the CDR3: TGTGCCAGTAGTAACAGGGTCCGGGAAAAACTGTTTTTT.

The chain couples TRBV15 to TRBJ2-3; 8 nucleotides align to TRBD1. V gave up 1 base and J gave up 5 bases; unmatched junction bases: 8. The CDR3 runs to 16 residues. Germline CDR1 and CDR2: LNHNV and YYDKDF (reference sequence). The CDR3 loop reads CATSRASQGVLDTQYF. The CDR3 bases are TGTGCCACCAGCAGAGCTTCACAGGGGGTTTTAGATACGCAGTATTTT.

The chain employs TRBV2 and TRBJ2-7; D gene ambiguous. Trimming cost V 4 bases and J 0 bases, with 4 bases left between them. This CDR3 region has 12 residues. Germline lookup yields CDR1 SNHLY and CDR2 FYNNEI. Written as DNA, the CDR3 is TGTGCCAGCAGTGGATCCTCCTACGAGCAGTACTTC. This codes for CASSGSSYEQYF.

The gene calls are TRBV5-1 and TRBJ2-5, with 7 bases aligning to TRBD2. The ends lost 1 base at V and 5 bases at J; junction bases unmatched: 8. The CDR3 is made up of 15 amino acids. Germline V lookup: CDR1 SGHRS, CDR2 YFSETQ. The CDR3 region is CASSLMSGTSETQYF. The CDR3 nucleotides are TGCGCCAGCAGCTTGATGAGCGGGACGTCGGAGACCCAGTACTTC.

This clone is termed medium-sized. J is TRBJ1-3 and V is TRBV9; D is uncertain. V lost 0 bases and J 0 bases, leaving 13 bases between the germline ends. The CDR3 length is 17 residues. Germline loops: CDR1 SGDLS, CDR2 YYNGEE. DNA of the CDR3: TGTGCCAGCAGCGTAGAGGTGTGGACGGACTCTGGAAACACCATATATTTT. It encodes CASSVEVWTDSGNTIYF.

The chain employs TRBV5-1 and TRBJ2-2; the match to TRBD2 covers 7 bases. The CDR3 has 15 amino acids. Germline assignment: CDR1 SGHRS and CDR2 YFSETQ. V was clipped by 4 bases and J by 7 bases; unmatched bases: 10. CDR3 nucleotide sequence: TGCGCCAGCAGCACCGAACTAGCGCAACGCGGGGAGCTGTTTTTT. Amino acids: CASSTELAQRGELFF. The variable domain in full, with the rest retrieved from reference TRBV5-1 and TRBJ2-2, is KAGVTQTPRYLIKTRGQQVTLSCSPISGHRSVSWYQQTPGQGLQFLFEYFSETQRNKGNFPGRFSGRQFSNSRSEMNVSTLELGDSALYLCASSTELAQRGELFFGEGSRLTVL.